This TCR beta chain is drawn from a study of blood T cell repertoires in COVID-19. Assay used: immunoSEQ multiplex PCR; TCRdb lists only in-frame clones, some missing. The sample carries about 210,000 clones, more than 70% recorded once. The table lists this clone with a few counts. This CDR3 region has 16 residues. V shed 4 bases, J shed 7 bases, and the junction held 9 bases outside the gene matches. Per the germline V gene, CDR1 is SGHDT and CDR2 is YYEEEE. Sequenced input: PBMCs or T cells enriched from blood (not recorded which). The clonotype originates from a man aged 35-49 years with acute COVID-19. J is TRBJ2-2 and V is TRBV5-6; 11 nucleotides align to TRBD2. CDR3 loop: CASSPGIAGGIGELFF. For the CDR3, the DNA is TGTGCCAGCAGCCCCGGGATAGCGGGAGGGATCGGGGAGCTGTTTTTT.